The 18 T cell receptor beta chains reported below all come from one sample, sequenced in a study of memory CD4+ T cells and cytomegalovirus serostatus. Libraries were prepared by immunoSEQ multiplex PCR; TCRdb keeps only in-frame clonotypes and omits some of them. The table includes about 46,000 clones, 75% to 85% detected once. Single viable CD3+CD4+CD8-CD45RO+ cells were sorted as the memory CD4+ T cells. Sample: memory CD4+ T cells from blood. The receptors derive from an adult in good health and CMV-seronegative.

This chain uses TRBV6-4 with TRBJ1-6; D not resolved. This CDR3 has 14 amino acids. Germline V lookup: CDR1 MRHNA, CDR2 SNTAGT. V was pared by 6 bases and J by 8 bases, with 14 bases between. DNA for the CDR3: TGTGCCAGCAGCCGGGAACAAAACGATTCACCCCTCCACTTT. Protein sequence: CASSREQNDSPLHF.

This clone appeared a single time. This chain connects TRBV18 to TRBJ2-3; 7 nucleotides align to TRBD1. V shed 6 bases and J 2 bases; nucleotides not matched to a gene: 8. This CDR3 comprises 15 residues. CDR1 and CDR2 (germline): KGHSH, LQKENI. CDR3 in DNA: TGTGCCAGCTCCGTCATCGGGACAGCCACAGATACGCAGTATTTT. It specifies CASSVIGTATDTQYF. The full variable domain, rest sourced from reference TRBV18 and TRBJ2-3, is NAGVMQNPRHLVRRRGQEARLRCSPMKGHSHVYWYRQLPEEGLKFMVYLQKENIIDESGMPKERFSAEFPKEGPSILRIQQVVRGDSAAYFCASSVIGTATDTQYFGPGTRLTVL.

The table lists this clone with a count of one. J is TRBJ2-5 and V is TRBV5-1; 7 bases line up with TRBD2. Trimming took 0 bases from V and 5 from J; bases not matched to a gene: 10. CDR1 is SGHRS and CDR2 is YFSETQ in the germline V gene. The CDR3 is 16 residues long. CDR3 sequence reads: CASSLVPAGPGETQYF. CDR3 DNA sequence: TGCGCCAGCAGCTTGGTCCCAGCGGGGCCGGGGGAGACCCAGTACTTC.

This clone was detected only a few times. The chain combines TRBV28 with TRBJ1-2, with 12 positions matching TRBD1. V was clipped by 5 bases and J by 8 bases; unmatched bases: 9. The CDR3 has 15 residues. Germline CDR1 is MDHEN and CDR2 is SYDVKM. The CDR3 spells CASSPTGQGAWGYTF. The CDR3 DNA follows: TGTGCCAGCAGTCCAACGGGACAGGGGGCATGGGGCTACACCTTC.

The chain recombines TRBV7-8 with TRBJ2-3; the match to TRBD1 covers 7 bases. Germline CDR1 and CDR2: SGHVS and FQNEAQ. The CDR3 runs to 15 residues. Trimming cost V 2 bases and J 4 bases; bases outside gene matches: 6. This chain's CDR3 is CASSLTHRGADTQYF. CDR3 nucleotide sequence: TGTGCCAGCAGCTTAACCCACAGGGGCGCAGATACGCAGTATTTT. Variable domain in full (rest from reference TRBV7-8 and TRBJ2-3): GAGVSQSPRYKVAKRGQDVALRCDPISGHVSLFWYQQALGQGPEFLTYFQNEAQLDKSGLPSDRFFAERPEGSVSTLKIQRTQQEDSAVYLCASSLTHRGADTQYFGPGTRLTVL.

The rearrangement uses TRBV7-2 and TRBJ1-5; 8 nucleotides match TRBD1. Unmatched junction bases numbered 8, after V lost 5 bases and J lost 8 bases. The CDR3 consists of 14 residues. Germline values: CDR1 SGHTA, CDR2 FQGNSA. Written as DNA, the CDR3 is TGTGCCAGCAGCCCCGACAGGGGCCTGAAGCCCCAGCATTTT. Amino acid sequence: CASSPDRGLKPQHF.

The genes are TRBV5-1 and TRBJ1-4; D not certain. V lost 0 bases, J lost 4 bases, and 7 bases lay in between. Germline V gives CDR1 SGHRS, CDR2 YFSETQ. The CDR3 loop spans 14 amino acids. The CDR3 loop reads CASSLAVGNEKLFF. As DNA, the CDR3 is TGCGCCAGCAGCTTGGCGGTGGGTAATGAAAAACTGTTTTTT.

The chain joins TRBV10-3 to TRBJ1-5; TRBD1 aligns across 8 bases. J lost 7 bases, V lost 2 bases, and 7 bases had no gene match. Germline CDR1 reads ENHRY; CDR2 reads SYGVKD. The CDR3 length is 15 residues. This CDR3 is CAISEGTGPGQPQHF. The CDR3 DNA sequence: TGTGCCATCAGTGAGGGGACAGGCCCGGGGCAGCCCCAGCATTTT.

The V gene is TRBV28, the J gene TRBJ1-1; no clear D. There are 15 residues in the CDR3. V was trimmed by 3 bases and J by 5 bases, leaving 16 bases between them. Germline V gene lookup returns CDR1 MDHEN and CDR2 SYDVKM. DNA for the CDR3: TGTGCCAGCAGTTTTCCGCGACTGGGTCAGACTGAAGCTTTCTTT. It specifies CASSFPRLGQTEAFF.

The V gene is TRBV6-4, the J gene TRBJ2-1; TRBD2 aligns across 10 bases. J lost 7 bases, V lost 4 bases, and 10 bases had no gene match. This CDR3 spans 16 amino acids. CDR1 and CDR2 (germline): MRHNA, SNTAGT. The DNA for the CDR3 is TGTGCCAGCAGTGCCAGCGGGGGGGGCTTTGGGAATGAGCAGTTCTTC. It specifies CASSASGGGFGNEQFF.

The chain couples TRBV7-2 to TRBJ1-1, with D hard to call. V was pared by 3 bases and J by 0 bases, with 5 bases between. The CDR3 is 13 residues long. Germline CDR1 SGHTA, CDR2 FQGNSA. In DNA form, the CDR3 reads TGTGCCAGCAGCTTCGGTATGAACACTGAAGCTTTCTTT. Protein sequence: CASSFGMNTEAFF. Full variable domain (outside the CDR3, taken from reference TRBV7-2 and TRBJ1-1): GAGVSQSPSNKVTEKGKDVELRCDPISGHTALYWYRQSLGQGLEFLIYFQGNSAPDKSGLPSDRFSAERTGGSVSTLTIQRTQQEDSAVYLCASSFGMNTEAFFGQGTRLTVV.

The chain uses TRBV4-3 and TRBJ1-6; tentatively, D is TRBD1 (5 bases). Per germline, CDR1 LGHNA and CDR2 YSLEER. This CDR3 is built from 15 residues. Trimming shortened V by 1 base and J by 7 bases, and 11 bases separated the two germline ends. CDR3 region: CASSQGGRWNSPLHF. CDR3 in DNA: TGCGCCAGCAGCCAAGGGGGCCGTTGGAATTCACCCCTCCACTTT.

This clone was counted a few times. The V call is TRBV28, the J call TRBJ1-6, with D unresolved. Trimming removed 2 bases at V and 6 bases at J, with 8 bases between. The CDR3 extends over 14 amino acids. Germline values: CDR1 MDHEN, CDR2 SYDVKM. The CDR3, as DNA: TGTGCCAGCAGTTTAATACAGCCTAATTCACCCCTCCACTTT. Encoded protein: CASSLIQPNSPLHF.

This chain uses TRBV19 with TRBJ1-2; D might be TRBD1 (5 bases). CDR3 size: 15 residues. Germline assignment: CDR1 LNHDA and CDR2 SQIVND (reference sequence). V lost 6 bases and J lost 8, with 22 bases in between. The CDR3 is CASRLGAGPQGGYTF. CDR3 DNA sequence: TGTGCCAGTAGATTAGGCGCCGGGCCCCAGGGAGGCTACACCTTC.

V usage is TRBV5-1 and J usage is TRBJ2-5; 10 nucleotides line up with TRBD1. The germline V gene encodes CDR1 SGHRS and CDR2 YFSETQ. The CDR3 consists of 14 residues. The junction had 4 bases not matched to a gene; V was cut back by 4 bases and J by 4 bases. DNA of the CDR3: TGCGCCAGCAGCACTAGGACAGGGGGAGAGACCCAGTACTTC. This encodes CASSTRTGGETQYF.

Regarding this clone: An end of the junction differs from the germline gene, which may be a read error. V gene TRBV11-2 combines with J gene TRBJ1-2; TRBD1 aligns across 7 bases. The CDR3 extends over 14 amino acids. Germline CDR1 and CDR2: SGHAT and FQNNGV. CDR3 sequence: CASSLVGRTGRFGF. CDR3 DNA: TGTGCCAGCAGCTTAGTCGGTCGGACAGGTCGTTTCGGCTTC.

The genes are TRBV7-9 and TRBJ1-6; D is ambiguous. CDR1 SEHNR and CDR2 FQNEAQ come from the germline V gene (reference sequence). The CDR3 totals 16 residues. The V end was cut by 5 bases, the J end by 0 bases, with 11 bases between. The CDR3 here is CASSPPGYSYNSPLHF. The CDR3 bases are TGTGCCAGCAGCCCCCCCGGGTACTCCTATAATTCACCCCTCCACTTT. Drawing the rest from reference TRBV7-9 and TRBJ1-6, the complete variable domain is DTGVSQNPRHKITKRGQNVTFRCDPISEHNRLYWYRQTLGQGPEFLTYFQNEAQLEKSRLLSDRFSAERPKGSFSTLEIQRTEQGDSAMYLCASSPPGYSYNSPLHFGNGTRLTVT.

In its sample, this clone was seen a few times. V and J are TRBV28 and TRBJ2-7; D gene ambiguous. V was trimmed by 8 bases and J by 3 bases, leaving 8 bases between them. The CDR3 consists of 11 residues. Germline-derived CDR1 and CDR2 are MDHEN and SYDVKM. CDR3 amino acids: CASGPYYEQYF. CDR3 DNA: TGTGCCAGCGGGCCCTACTACGAGCAGTACTTC.